Listed below are T cell receptor beta chains from one sample, sequenced in a study of T-cell memory formation after mild COVID-19. One entry per CDR3 protein, called by TCRdb with MiXCR from the 5' RACE reads. The table records a few hundred thousand distinct CDR3 sequences, around 25% of them present only once. The sample comprised PBMCs or a T cell subset sorted from them (not recorded which). These receptors were collected from an adult woman who had mild COVID-19 (a few samples of this study predate the infection). Cell type and time point are not known. Each CDR3 is given with its conserved first and last residue. The D gene is left open where the match is weak. Part of the rows lack a size; the others show once, few, many or a class for expanded clones.

CASSHAIAGIPTDTQYF,TGCGCCAGCAGCCACGCAATAGCGGGAATCCCCACAGATACGCAGTATTTT,.,TRBJ2-3,TRBV4-1,TRBD2
CASSSILGGPPTDTQYF,TGTGCCAGCAGTTCAATTTTGGGGGGACCACCCACAGATACGCAGTATTTT,.,TRBJ2-3,TRBV12-3/TRBV12-4,.
CASSQEVLSGETQYF,TGCGCCAGCAGCCAAGAGGTCCTGAGTGGCGAGACCCAGTACTTC,.,TRBJ2-5,TRBV4-3,.
CSAGDRDRVYEQYF,TGCAGTGCCGGGGACCGGGACAGAGTATACGAGCAGTACTTC,.,TRBJ2-7,TRBV20-1,TRBD1
CSARGLGKWGDPYNEQFF,TGCAGTGCTAGAGGTCTAGGGAAGTGGGGGGACCCCTACAATGAGCAGTTCTTC,few,TRBJ2-1,TRBV20-1,.
CASSQPAVNTGELFF,TGCGCCAGCAGCCAACCGGCAGTGAACACCGGGGAGCTGTTTTTT,few,TRBJ2-2,TRBV4-1,.
CASSLRGSQDTQYF,TGCGCCAGCAGCTTAAGGGGGTCACAGGATACGCAGTATTTT,.,TRBJ2-3,TRBV5-1,.
CASSLSSGLGYNEQFF,TGTGCCAGCAGCTTATCTTCCGGGCTGGGGTACAATGAGCAGTTCTTC,.,TRBJ2-1,TRBV7-2,.
CASSLATRGDGGEQFF,TGTGCCAGCAGCTTAGCGACGCGGGGGGATGGAGGCGAGCAGTTCTTC,.,TRBJ2-1,TRBV7-6,TRBD2
CSIREERDSSPLHF,TGCAGTATTAGAGAGGAAAGGGACAGCTCACCCCTCCACTTT,few,TRBJ1-6,TRBV20-1,TRBD1
CSARKTGGTEAFF,TGCAGTGCTAGAAAGACAGGCGGCACTGAAGCTTTCTTT,.,TRBJ1-1,TRBV20-1,.
CATSRGKGVQPQHF,TGTGCCACCAGCAGAGGGAAAGGGGTTCAGCCCCAGCATTTT,.,TRBJ1-5,TRBV15,.
CATSDLERPGNEQFF,TGTGCCACCAGTGATTTGGAGAGGCCGGGCAATGAGCAGTTCTTC,few,TRBJ2-1,TRBV24-1,.
CATSGELDTGELFF,TGTGCCACCTCGGGGGAATTGGACACCGGGGAGCTGTTTTTT,.,TRBJ2-2,TRBV12-3/TRBV12-4,.
CASSSSSANTGELFF,TGTGCCAGCAGCTCCTCTAGCGCCAACACCGGGGAGCTGTTTTTT,.,TRBJ2-2,TRBV5-6,.
CASSYRDGYSYEQYF,TGTGCCAGCAGTTACCGGGACGGCTACTCCTACGAGCAGTACTTC,few,TRBJ2-7,TRBV6-5,.
CASSPGLAGALAKNIQYF,TGTGCCAGCAGCCCCGGACTAGCGGGAGCCCTAGCCAAAAACATTCAGTACTTC,.,TRBJ2-4,TRBV11-3,TRBD2
CASSFRGPTNEKLFF,TGCGCCAGCAGCTTCAGGGGTCCTACTAATGAAAAACTGTTTTTT,.,TRBJ1-4,TRBV5-1,.
CASSFTRELFF,TGTGCCAGCAGTTTCACGCGGGAGCTGTTTTTT,few,TRBJ2-2,TRBV6-2/TRBV6-3,.
CASSLGLAGGENEQFF,TGCGCCAGCAGCTTGGGACTAGCGGGAGGGGAGAATGAGCAGTTCTTC,few,TRBJ2-1,TRBV5-1,TRBD2